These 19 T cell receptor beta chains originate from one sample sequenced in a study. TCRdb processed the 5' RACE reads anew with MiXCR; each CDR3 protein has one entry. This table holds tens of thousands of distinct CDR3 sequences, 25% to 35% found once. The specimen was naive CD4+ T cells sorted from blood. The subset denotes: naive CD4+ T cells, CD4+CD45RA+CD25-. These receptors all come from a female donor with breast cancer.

This chain's CDR3 is CASSNFSGSYEQYF. The DNA for the CDR3 is TGTGCCAGCAGCAATTTTTCGGGCTCCTACGAGCAGTACTTC. The rearrangement uses TRBV21-1 and TRBJ2-7. TRBV21-1 is given as a pseudogene. The CDR3 length is 14 residues.

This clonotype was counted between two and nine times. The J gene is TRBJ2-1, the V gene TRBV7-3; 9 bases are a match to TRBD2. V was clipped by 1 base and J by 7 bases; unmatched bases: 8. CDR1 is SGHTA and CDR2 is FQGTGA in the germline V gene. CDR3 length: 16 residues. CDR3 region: CASSLMRAGGGNEQFF. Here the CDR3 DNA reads TGTGCCAGCAGCTTAATGAGAGCGGGAGGAGGAAATGAGCAGTTCTTC.

CDR3 DNA sequence: TGTGCCAGCAGTGGTAGCGGGAGAGATACGCAGTATTTT. This encodes CASSGSGRDTQYF. The chain carries TRBV27 and TRBJ2-3; 9 nucleotides line up with TRBD2. The V gene's germline CDR1 is MNHEY and CDR2 SMNVEV (reference sequence). The CDR3 has 13 residues. V was clipped by 5 bases and J by 5 bases; unmatched bases: 2.

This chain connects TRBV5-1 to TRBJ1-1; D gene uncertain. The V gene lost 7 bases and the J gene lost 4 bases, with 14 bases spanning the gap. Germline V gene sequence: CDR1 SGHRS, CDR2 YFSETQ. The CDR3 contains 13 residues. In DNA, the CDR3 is TGCGCCAGCGGTCTTGGGAGTAGCACTGAAGCTTTCTTT. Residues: CASGLGSSTEAFF.

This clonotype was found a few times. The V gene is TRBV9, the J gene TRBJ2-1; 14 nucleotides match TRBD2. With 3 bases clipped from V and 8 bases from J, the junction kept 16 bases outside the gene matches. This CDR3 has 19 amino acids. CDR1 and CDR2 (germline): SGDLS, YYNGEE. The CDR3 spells CASSDTGTSGSWGRDEQFF. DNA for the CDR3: TGTGCCAGCAGCGATACCGGGACTAGCGGGAGTTGGGGACGGGATGAGCAGTTCTTC. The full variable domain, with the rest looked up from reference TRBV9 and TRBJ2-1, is DSGVTQTPKHLITATGQRVTLRCSPRSGDLSVYWYQQSLDQGLQFLIQYYNGEERAKGNILERFSAQQFPDLHSELNLSSLELGDSALYFCASSDTGTSGSWGRDEQFFGPGTRLTVL.

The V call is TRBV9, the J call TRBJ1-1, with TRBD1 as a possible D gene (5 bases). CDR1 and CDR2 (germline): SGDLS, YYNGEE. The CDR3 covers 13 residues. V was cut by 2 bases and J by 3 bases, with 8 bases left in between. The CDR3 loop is CASSVRVDTEAFF. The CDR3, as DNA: TGTGCCAGCAGCGTCAGGGTAGACACTGAAGCTTTCTTT. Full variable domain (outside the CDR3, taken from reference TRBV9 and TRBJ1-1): DSGVTQTPKHLITATGQRVTLRCSPRSGDLSVYWYQQSLDQGLQFLIQYYNGEERAKGNILERFSAQQFPDLHSELNLSSLELGDSALYFCASSVRVDTEAFFGQGTRLTVV.

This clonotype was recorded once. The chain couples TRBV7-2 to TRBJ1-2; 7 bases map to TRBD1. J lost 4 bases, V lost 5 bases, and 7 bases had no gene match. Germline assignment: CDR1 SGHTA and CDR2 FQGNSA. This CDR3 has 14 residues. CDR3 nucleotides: TGTGCCAGCAGCATAGGACAGGACGTCTATGGCTACACCTTC. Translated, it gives CASSIGQDVYGYTF. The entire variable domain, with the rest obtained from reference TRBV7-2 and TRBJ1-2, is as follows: GAGVSQSPSNKVTEKGKDVELRCDPISGHTALYWYRQSLGQGLEFLIYFQGNSAPDKSGLPSDRFSAERTGGSVSTLTIQRTQQEDSAVYLCASSIGQDVYGYTFGSGTRLTVV.

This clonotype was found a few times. The CDR3 protein is CASSPRSVLQLYEQYF. The CDR3 nucleotides read TGTGCCAGCTCACCAAGGTCAGTGTTACAGCTCTACGAGCAGTACTTC. The chain is built from TRBV18 and TRBJ2-7; D is ambiguous. The CDR3 spans 16 residues. Deletions cut 2 bases from V and 3 bases from J, with 17 bases between. From germline, CDR1 is KGHSH and CDR2 LQKENI.

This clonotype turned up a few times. CDR3 in amino acids: CSARDQKTVYGYTF. DNA for the CDR3: TGCAGTGCTAGAGATCAAAAAACGGTCTATGGCTACACCTTC. The chain uses TRBV20-1 and TRBJ1-2; D gene unclear. Trimming left V 0 bases short and J 4 bases short, with 12 bases between. The CDR3 covers 14 residues. Germline V gives CDR1 DFQATT, CDR2 SNEGSKA (reference sequence).

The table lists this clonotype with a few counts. CDR3 DNA: TGTGCCAATAGGGAGAGGGCGAACACCGGGGAGCTGTTTTTT. Amino acids: CANRERANTGELFF. This chain connects TRBV2 to TRBJ2-2; a weak D match, TRBD2 (5 bases). Trimming removed 10 bases at V and 0 bases at J, with 12 bases between. Germline CDR1 SNHLY, CDR2 FYNNEI. This CDR3 region has 14 residues.

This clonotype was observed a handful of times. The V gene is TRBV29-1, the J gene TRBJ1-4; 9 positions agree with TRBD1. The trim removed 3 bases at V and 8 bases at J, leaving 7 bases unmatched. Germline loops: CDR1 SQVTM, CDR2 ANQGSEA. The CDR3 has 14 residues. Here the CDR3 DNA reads TGCAGCGTTGAGGACGACAGGGGGGGGGAAAAACTGTTTTTT. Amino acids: CSVEDDRGGEKLFF.

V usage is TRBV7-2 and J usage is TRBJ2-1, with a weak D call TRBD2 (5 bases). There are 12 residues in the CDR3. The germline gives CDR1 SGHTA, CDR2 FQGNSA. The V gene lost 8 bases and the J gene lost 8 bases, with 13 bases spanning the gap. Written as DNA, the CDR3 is TGTGCCAGCGGCGGGTCTGGGGATGAGCAGTTCTTC. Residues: CASGGSGDEQFF.

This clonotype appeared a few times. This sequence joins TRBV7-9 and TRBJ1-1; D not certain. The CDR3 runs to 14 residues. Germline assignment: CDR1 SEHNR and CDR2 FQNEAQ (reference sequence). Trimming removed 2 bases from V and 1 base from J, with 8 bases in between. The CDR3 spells CASSLIGSNTEAFF. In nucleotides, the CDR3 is TGTGCCAGCAGCTTAATTGGCTCGAACACTGAAGCTTTCTTT.

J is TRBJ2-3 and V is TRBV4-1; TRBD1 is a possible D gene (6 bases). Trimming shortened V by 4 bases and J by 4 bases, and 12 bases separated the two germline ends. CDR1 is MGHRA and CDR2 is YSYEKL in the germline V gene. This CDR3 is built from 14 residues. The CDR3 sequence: CASSPQTGPDTQYF. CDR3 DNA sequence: TGCGCCAGCAGCCCTCAGACAGGCCCAGATACGCAGTATTTT.

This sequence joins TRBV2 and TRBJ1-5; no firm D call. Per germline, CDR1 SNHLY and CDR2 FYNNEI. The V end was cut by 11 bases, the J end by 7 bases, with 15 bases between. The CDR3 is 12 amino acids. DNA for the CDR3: TGTGCCGCCGGGGTATCGAAGCAGCCCCAGCATTTT. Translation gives CAAGVSKQPQHF.

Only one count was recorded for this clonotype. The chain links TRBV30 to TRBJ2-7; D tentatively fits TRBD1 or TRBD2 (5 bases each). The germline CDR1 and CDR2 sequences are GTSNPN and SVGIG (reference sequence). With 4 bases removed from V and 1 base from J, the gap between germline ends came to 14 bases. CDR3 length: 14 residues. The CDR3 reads CAWTLRGFSYEQYF. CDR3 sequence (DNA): TGTGCCTGGACCCTACGGGGCTTTTCCTACGAGCAGTACTTC.

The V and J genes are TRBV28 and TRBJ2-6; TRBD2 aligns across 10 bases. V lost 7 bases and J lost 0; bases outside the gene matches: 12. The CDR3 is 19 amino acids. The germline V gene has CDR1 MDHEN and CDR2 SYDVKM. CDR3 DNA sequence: TGTGCCAGCAACTTACCGGGACTAGCGTTATACTCTGGGGCCAACGTCCTGACTTTC. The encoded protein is CASNLPGLALYSGANVLTF.

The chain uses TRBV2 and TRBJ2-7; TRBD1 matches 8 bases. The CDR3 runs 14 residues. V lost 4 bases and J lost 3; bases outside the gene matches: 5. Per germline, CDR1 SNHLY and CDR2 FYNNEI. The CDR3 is CASSARGPNYEQYF. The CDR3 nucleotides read TGTGCCAGCAGTGCCAGGGGGCCAAACTACGAGCAGTACTTC.

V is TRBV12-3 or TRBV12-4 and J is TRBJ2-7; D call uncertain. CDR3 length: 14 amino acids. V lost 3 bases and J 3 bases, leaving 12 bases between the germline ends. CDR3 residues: CASSFSGRIYEQYF. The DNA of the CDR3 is TGTGCCAGCAGTTTTAGTGGGCGGATCTACGAGCAGTACTTC.